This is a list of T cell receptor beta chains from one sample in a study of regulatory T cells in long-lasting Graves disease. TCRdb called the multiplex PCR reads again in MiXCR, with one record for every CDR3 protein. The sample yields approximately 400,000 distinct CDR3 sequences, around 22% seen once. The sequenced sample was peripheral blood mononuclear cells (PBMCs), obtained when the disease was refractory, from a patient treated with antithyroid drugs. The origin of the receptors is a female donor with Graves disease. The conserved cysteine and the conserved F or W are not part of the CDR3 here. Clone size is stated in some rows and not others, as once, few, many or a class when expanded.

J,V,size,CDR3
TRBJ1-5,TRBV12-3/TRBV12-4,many,ASSLDGRNNQPQH
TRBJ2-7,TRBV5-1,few,ASSLGSGRNEQY
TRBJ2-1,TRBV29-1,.,SVEDPSAIYNEQF
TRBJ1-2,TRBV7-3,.,AGQTGMNYGYT
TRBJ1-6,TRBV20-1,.,STGQSNSPLH
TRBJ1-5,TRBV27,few,ASSLAAGGRNQPQH
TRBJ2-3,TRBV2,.,ASSQHGLAGGSTDTQY
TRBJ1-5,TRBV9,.,ASSPAGFGNQPQH
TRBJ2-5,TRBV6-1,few,ASSPGALPTQY
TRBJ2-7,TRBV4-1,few,ASSRTGLAGGYEQY
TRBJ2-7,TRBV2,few,ASSEALVTGDEQY
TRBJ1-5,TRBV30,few,AWQYPGRGSNQPQH
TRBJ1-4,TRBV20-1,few,SATSGWGEKLF
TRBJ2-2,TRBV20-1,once,SARYQGNTGELF
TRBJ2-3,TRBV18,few,ASSLQGDTQY
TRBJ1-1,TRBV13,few,ASGYRDTEAF
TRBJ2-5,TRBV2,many,AKGGSGREETQY
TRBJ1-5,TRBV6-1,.,ASSEPAVWAQDDSNQPQH